This T cell receptor beta chain was captured in a study of T cell responses to AZD1222 COVID-19 vaccine. Regarding the study as a whole: Spike as a whole was targeted by vaccine-associated CD4 TCRs, dominant at 160-218 and 743-854.

This clone occurred once. What it recognizes is unknown. Sequencing was performed with immunoSEQ multiplex PCR; in TCRdb, only in-frame clones are kept and a portion is missing. The data show 180,000 or so clones, around 94% seen once. The origin of this receptor is an adult in good health. The sample in question was peripheral blood, obtained on day 0 of AZD1222 vaccination.

This CDR3 reads CATKLRLEETQYF. The CDR3 nucleotides read TGCGCCACCAAACTCAGACTCGAAGAGACCCAGTACTTC. The gene calls are TRBV10-1 and TRBJ2-5; D unclear. Trimming removed 10 bases from V and 3 bases from J, with 15 bases in between. The CDR3 extends over 13 amino acids. The germline V gene encodes CDR1 WNHNN and CDR2 SYGVQD (reference sequence).